The T cell receptor (beta chain) under discussion was sequenced for a study of CD8+ T cells in alopecia areata listed by TCRdb under 2018. Study-level background: The treated patients took part in an open-label pilot trial in which moderate-to-severe alopecia areata was treated with oral tofacitinib at 5 to 10 mg twice daily. Tofacitinib was given for 6 to 18 months, followed by 6 months of follow-up off drug to assess delayed response and recurrence. High-throughput TCRbeta sequencing was used to examine T cell clonal expansion in alopecia areata in both the C3H/HeJ mouse model and human patients. In humans, TCRbeta sequencing was performed on scalp tissue and on sorted CD4+ and CD8+ peripheral blood T cells from healthy controls and from patients with patchy or totalis/universalis alopecia areata. Patients on tofacitinib were biopsied at baseline and after 4 and 24 weeks of treatment, and several of the patients also had a later scalp biopsy. Clonality in the scalp was compared among normal scalp (n=4), patchy alopecia areata scalp (n=8), and alopecia totalis/universalis scalp (n=8). The RNA source kit depended on sample type: the PAXgene miRNA kit for fixed scalp, the miRNeasy kit for PBMCs, and the RNeasy kit for mouse skin. TCRbeta CDR3 regions were amplified by immunoSEQ multiplex PCR with 35 Vbeta forward and 13 Jbeta reverse primers. Broad study findings and their caveats: Unlike mouse skin, where gammadelta T cells dominate, normal human skin contains resident alphabeta T cells that get sequenced too, which complicates analysis of the scalp TCR repertoire. TCR sequences shared between patients were less clear than in mice, possibly partly because of HLA diversity in the patient population. Higher clonality and more expanded CD8+ clones were observed in lesional scalp than in normal scalp, particularly in alopecia totalis/universalis, a finding suggestive of antigenic drive.

The library was built by means of the immunoSEQ multiplex PCR assay. RNA was extracted from all samples and reverse transcribed into cDNA as template for TCR sequencing. SuperScript III was used for first-strand cDNA synthesis, primed with a 2:1 mix of oligo-dT and random hexamers. A synthetic immune receptor repertoire was used to assess amplification bias, and residual bias was removed computationally. The original pipeline was this. After raw reads were preprocessed to remove errors, the CDR3 was defined following IMGT conventions as running from the conserved cysteine to phenylalanine. To get clonality, Shannon entropy was normalized by log2 of the number of productive unique TCRs and the result was subtracted from 1. Scalp TCRbeta sequences were cross-referenced with sorted blood CD4 and CD8 repertoires so that the CD4 or CD8 identity of scalp clones could be inferred. TCRdb's version of the immuneACCESS table is confined to in-frame rearrangements and falls short of the full clone set. An unresolved V gene accounts for under half of the shortfall where checked; the remainder is of unknown origin. V and J calls and clone size come straight from that table; D and trimming were deduced from the DNA. The sample records approximately 89,000 clones, around 44% of which are singletons. The top ten clones comprise 0.75% to 0.8% of the sample.

Peripheral blood and lesional scalp punch biopsies were obtained from patients with alopecia areata. PBMCs were isolated by density centrifugation and stained for CD3, CD4 and CD8, after which CD4+ and CD8+ T cells were sorted on a FACSAria. With regard to this clone: Its specific antigen is unknown. There are no base qualities to consult, and no much larger clone falls within one base.

From the cysteine through the phenylalanine, the CDR3 covers 13 amino acids. The sequence is cut down to CDR3 DNA, 39 bases in frame from base 1. Trimming at the junction amounts to 7 bases on V and 2 bases on J, and the germline ends lie 12 bases apart. In the germline V gene (reference sequence), CDR1 corresponds to SEHNR and CDR2 to FQNEAQ. This receptor chain uses TRBV7-9 and TRBJ2-7; confidence is insufficient to name the D gene. Sample: CD4+ T cells sorted from blood. The TCR was taken from a human donor with alopecia areata. The CDR3 has the sequence CASTPWQTYEQYF. The DNA sequence reads TGTGCCAGCACCCCATGGCAGACCTACGAGCAGTACTTC.